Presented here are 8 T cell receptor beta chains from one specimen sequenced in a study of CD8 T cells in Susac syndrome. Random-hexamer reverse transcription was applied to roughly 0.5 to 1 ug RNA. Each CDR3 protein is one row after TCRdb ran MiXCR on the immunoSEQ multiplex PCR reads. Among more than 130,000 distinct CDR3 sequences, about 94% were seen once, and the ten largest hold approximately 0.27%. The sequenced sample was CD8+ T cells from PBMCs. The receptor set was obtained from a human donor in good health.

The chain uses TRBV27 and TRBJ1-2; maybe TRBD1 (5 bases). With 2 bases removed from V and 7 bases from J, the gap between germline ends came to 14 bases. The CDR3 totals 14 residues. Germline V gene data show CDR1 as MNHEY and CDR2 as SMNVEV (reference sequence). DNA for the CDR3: TGTGCCAGCAGTTTAGACAGCCTCTACCCTGGCTACACCTTC. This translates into CASSLDSLYPGYTF.

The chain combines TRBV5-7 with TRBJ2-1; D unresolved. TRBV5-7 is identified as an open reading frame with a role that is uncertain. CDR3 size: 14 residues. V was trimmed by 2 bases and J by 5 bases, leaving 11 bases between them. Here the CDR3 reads CASSLSVGHNEQFF. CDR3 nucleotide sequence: TGTGCCAGCAGCTTATCGGTCGGGCACAATGAGCAGTTCTTC.

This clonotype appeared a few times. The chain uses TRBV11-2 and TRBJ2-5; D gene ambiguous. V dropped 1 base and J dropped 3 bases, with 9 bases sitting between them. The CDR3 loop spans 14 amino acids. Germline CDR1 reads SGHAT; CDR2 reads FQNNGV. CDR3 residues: CASSLVGLEETQYF. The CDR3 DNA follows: TGTGCCAGCAGCTTAGTTGGGCTGGAAGAGACCCAGTACTTC.

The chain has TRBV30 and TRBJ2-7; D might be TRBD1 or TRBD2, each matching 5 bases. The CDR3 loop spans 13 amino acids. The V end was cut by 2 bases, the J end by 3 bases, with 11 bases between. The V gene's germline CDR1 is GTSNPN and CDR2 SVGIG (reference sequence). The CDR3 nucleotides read TGTGCCTGGAGTCCCGGGACGAACTACGAGCAGTACTTC. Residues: CAWSPGTNYEQYF.

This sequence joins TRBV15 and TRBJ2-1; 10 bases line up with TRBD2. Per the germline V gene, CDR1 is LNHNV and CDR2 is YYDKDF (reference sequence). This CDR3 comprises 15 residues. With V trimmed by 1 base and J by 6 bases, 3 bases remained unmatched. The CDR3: CATSRGGLASNEQFF. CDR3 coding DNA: TGTGCCACCAGCAGAGGGGGACTAGCGAGCAATGAGCAGTTCTTC.

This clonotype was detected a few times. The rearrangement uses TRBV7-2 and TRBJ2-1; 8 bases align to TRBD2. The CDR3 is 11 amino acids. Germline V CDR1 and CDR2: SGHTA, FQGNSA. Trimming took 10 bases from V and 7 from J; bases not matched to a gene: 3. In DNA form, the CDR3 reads TGTGCCACCCGGGGGGGGAATGAGCAGTTCTTC. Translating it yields CATRGGNEQFF.

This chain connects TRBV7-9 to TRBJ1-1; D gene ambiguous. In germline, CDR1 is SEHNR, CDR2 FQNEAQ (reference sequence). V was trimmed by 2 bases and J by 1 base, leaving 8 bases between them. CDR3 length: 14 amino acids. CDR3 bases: TGTGCCAGCAGCTTACCCCAGTCGAACACTGAAGCTTTCTTT. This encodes CASSLPQSNTEAFF.

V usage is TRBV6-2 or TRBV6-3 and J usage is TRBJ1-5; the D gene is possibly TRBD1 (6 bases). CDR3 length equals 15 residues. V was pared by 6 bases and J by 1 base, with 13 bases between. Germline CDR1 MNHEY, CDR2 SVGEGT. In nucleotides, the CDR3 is TGTGCCAGCAGCCCCTCCGGGACAAGCAATCAGCCCCAGCATTTT. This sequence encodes CASSPSGTSNQPQHF.